This TCR beta chain stems from a study of CD8 T cells in ankylosing spondylitis. Findings and limits, study-wide: Researchers reportedly found disease-linked clones significantly enriched in matched ankylosing spondylitis synovial fluid. Disease-linked clones proved CD8+ and comparatively uncommon in peripheral blood.

On this clonotype itself: Its antigen is as yet unknown.

CDR1 is DFQATT, CDR2 SNEGSKA, per germline (reference sequence). The CDR3 is 15 amino acids. The V and J ends lost 5 bases and 5 bases respectively, with 19 bases between them. TCRdb independently ran MiXCR on the 5' RACE reads; one entry per CDR3 protein. The data show about 240,000 distinct CDR3 sequences, with roughly 10% seen just once and less than 7.5% held by the top ten. The sequencing input was blood, either unsorted or a sorted T cell fraction (not recorded which). This TCR came from a male donor with ankylosing spondylitis or in good health (not recorded which). The chain recombines TRBV20-1 with TRBJ1-5; D gene unclear. The CDR3: CSARRDMGKHQPQHF. For the CDR3, the DNA is TGCAGTGCTCGACGGGATATGGGGAAGCATCAGCCCCAGCATTTT.